These T cell receptor beta chains were read from a single sample in a study of response to subunit inactivated influenza vaccine. TCRdb analysed the RT-PCR reads with MiXCR anew, one entry per CDR3 protein. The table shows about 700,000 distinct CDR3 sequences, with 13% to 15% occurring only once. The sample in question was PBMCs from blood, obtained 14 days before vaccination. These receptors were obtained from a man aged 50 to 59 who received an inactivated influenza vaccine. CDR3s include the opening cysteine and the closing phenylalanine or tryptophan. A D gene is named only where the DNA matches it firmly. Not every row has a clone size; where given, it reads once, few, many or a size class.

few TRBJ1-2 16 - TRBV7-2 CASSLGLRGSYYGYTF TGTGCCAGCAGCTTAGGCTTGAGGGGCTCCTACTATGGCTACACCTTC
- TRBJ1-6 13 - TRBV7-2 CASSLEMVSPLHF TGTGCCAGCAGCTTAGAGATGGTGTCACCCCTCCACTTT
- TRBJ2-7 10 - TRBV6-5 CARNLNCGDF TGTGCCCGTAACCTTAATTGTGGAGACTTC
few TRBJ2-1 13 - TRBV29-1 CSGLGHTYNEQFF TGCAGCGGACTGGGACACACCTACAATGAGCAGTTCTTC
few TRBJ1-6 14 - TRBV12-3/TRBV12-4 CASSFQGRGSPLHF TGTGCCAGCAGTTTCCAGGGTCGAGGATCACCCCTCCACTTT
few TRBJ2-7 15 TRBD1 TRBV6-1 CASSRTGGPSNEQYF TGTGCCAGCAGTCGTACAGGGGGGCCTTCTAACGAGCAGTACTTC
few TRBJ2-1 9 - TRBV20-1 CSARFEQFF TGCAGTGCTAGGTTCGAGCAGTTCTTC
- TRBJ1-1 17 - TRBV27 CASSLPCRTVMNTEAFF TGTGCCAGCAGTTTACCCTGTAGGACGGTCATGAACACTGAAGCTTTCTTT
few TRBJ2-1 17 TRBD1 TRBV19 CASSITMTGGFHNEQFF TGTGCCAGTAGTATTACTATGACAGGGGGGTTCCACAATGAGCAGTTCTTC
few TRBJ1-5 12 - TRBV30 CAWSEASQPQHF TGTGCCTGGAGTGAGGCGTCTCAGCCCCAGCATTTT
many TRBJ2-3 16 - TRBV12-3/TRBV12-4 CASSFDGFSSTDTQYF TGTGCCAGCAGTTTCGACGGATTCTCTAGCACAGATACGCAGTATTTT
few TRBJ2-7 15 TRBD2 TRBV11-2 CASSLSGGNTYEQYF TGTGCCAGCAGCCTAAGCGGGGGAAATACCTACGAGCAGTACTTC
many TRBJ2-1 14 TRBD2 TRBV12-3/TRBV12-4 CASSFSGGTNEQFF TGTGCCAGCAGTTTTAGCGGGGGAACCAATGAGCAGTTCTTC
many TRBJ2-3 13 - TRBV12-3/TRBV12-4 CASSPVRTDTQYF TGTGCCAGCAGTCCGGTTCGCACAGATACGCAGTATTTT
- TRBJ2-1 14 TRBD1 TRBV11-2 CASSRDRGHKEQFF TGTGCCAGCAGCCGGGACAGGGGCCATAAAGAGCAGTTCTTC
- TRBJ2-7 14 - TRBV24-1 CATSQGAESYEQYF TGTGCCACCAGTCAGGGAGCGGAGTCCTACGAGCAGTACTTC
few TRBJ2-1 15 - TRBV12-3/TRBV12-4 CASRPGTEKAVEQFF TGTGCCAGCAGACCCGGGACGGAGAAAGCGGTTGAGCAGTTCTTC
many TRBJ1-2 12 TRBD1 TRBV12-3/TRBV12-4 CASRQGNYGYTF TGTGCCAGCAGACAGGGGAACTATGGCTACACCTTC
- TRBJ2-2 15 - TRBV4-3 CASSRWVANTGELFF TGCGCCAGCAGCCGGTGGGTGGCGAACACCGGGGAGCTGTTTTTT
few TRBJ1-5 13 - TRBV20-1 CSASDGRFMPQHF TGCAGTGCTAGTGATGGTCGGTTCATGCCCCAGCATTTT